This TCR beta chain was captured by sequencing in a study of blood T cell repertoires in COVID-19. Study summary: Sites across the United States, Italy and Spain contributed samples from acute and convalescent COVID-19. The analysed material was cDNA or gDNA that came from T cells, B-cell-depleted T cells, or PBMCs.

In the original analysis: Estimated nucleated cell counts came from reference gene primer amplification. The data were produced by immunoSEQ multiplex PCR, yet TCRdb's version contains in-frame clones alone and is incomplete. The V and J calls and clone size were taken over from that table, and D and trimming were inferred from the DNA. This table has over 55,000 clones, about nine tenths appearing once. Germline V gene sequence: CDR1 LGHDT, CDR2 YNNKEL (reference sequence). The V and J ends lost 0 bases and 4 bases, in that order; junction bases with no gene match: 8. This CDR3 has 17 amino acids. The sample was peripheral blood. The receptor was isolated from a man aged 45-65 years with active COVID-19. The chain employs TRBV3-1 (or the pseudogene TRBV3-2) and TRBJ2-1; TRBD2 aligns across 8 bases. This chain's CDR3 is CASSQDRKGLDYNEQFF. The CDR3 DNA reads as TGTGCCAGCAGCCAAGATCGAAAGGGACTAGATTACAATGAGCAGTTCTTC.